One and the same sample provided the 12 T cell receptor beta chains below, sequenced in a study of T cells after yellow fever vaccination (dated by TCRdb to between 2019 and 2020). The treatment or condition label of this sample denotes: live attenuated yellow fever vaccine strain. Receptors were amplified or captured by 5' RACE. The instrument was an Illumina HiSeq 2500. The raw public data were reprocessed by TCRdb itself: fastp quality trimming at Q25, MiXCR clonotype calling, in-frame beta chains only. Rows merge per CDR3 protein into single entries with the most common DNA and genes. The table for this sample lists approximately 85,000 distinct CDR3 sequences; about an eighth of them were counted only once. The top ten constitute 20% to 25% of the sample. This sample comprised CD8+ T cells not binding an NS4B(214-222) dextramer, sorted from PBMCs, obtained less than 25 days after the first yellow fever vaccination. The cell subset or site label corresponds to: NS4B epitope dextramer-negative CD8 T cells. All receptors derive from a man younger than 35 who received the YFV17D yellow fever vaccine.

Only a few counts were recorded for this clonotype. The V and J genes are TRBV20-1 and TRBJ1-1; the D gene is possibly TRBD1 (5 bases). The V gene's germline CDR1 is DFQATT and CDR2 SNEGSKA (reference sequence). This CDR3 spans 11 amino acids. V was trimmed by 0 bases and J by 11 bases, leaving 10 bases between them. Here the CDR3 reads CSARDGTQAFF. The CDR3 region has the DNA TGCAGTGCTAGAGATGGGACTCAGGCTTTCTTT.

The J gene is TRBJ2-4, the V gene TRBV28; 7 positions agree with TRBD2. Looked up from germline, CDR1 is MDHEN and CDR2 is SYDVKM. The CDR3 is 14 amino acids. V lost 6 bases to trimming and J lost 6 bases; unmatched junction nucleotides: 8. Here the CDR3 reads CASSWRGGGNIQYF. CDR3 bases: TGTGCCAGCAGCTGGCGGGGCGGGGGAAACATTCAGTACTTC.

This clonotype was recorded a few times. The chain recombines TRBV7-8 with TRBJ2-7; D is uncertain. V lost 2 bases and J 3 bases, leaving 14 bases between the germline ends. This CDR3 region has 15 residues. Germline loops: CDR1 SGHVS, CDR2 FQNEAQ. CDR3 nucleotide sequence: TGTGCCAGCAGCTTATATGAGGCGCCCGGCTACGAGCAGTACTTC. Protein product: CASSLYEAPGYEQYF.

This clonotype was observed at least ten times. The gene calls are TRBV20-1 and TRBJ2-3; 8 positions match TRBD1. CDR1 and CDR2 (germline): DFQATT, SNEGSKA (reference sequence). V lost 1 base and J lost 2; bases outside the gene matches: 5. CDR3 length: 15 residues. CDR3 in DNA: TGCAGTGCTAGAGCGGACAGGGAAGACACAGATACGCAGTATTTT. It is translated as CSARADREDTDTQYF.

The rearrangement uses TRBV27 and TRBJ2-7; D assignment may be TRBD1 or TRBD2 (5 bases each). This CDR3 spans 11 amino acids. Deletions cut 2 bases from V and 8 bases from J, with 7 bases between. The germline V gene encodes CDR1 MNHEY and CDR2 SMNVEV (reference sequence). The CDR3, as DNA: TGTGCCAGCAGTTTAGGGGGTCAGCAGTACTTC. Translation: CASSLGGQQYF.

To note about this clonotype: A read error may account for a junction end that differs from germline. The chain combines TRBV4-1 with TRBJ2-2; a possible D gene is TRBD2 (7 bases). The length of the CDR3 is 17 residues. CDR1 is MGHRA, CDR2 YSYEKL, per germline. The CDR3 sequence is CASTDYYGGPNTGELFF. The CDR3 DNA follows: TGCGCCAGCACCGACTACTACGGGGGGCCGAACACCGGCGAGCTGTTTTTT.

The chain uses TRBV7-6 and TRBJ2-3; TRBD2 might be the D (7 bases). Germline values: CDR1 SGHVS, CDR2 FNYEAQ. This CDR3 is 15 amino acids long. Trimming took 3 bases from V and 1 from J, leaving 11 bases between them. CDR3 in amino acids: CASSLGGGGTDTQYF. CDR3 sequence (DNA): TGTGCCAGCAGCTTGGGAGGGGGAGGCACAGATACGCAGTATTTT.

The sample holds a few counts of this clonotype. This chain joins TRBV5-1 and TRBJ1-1; TRBD1 might be the D (6 bases). Trimming shortened V by 2 bases and J by 0 bases, and 8 bases separated the two germline ends. This CDR3 contains 14 residues. Germline assignment: CDR1 SGHRS and CDR2 YFSETQ. This CDR3 is CASSFRQVNTEAFF. For the CDR3, the DNA is TGCGCCAGCAGCTTTCGACAGGTGAACACTGAAGCTTTCTTT.

The table lists this clonotype with a few counts. V usage is TRBV21-1 and J usage is TRBJ1-2. TRBV21-1 is a pseudogene segment. There are 16 residues in the CDR3. CDR3 in DNA: TGTGCCAGCAGCAAAGGGTCCGGGCCAGCGGCCGGGGGCTACACCTTC. This translates into CASSKGSGPAAGGYTF.

This clonotype turned up a few times. The chain carries TRBV2 and TRBJ2-2; TRBD1 aligns across 8 bases. The ends lost 5 bases at V and 5 bases at J; junction bases unmatched: 16. The CDR3 is 18 amino acids. The germline V gene has CDR1 SNHLY and CDR2 FYNNEI. CDR3 DNA: TGTGCCAGCAGTACCCCCCGACAGGGGTTTGTTCGGACCGGGGAGCTGTTTTTT. Protein: CASSTPRQGFVRTGELFF.

The V gene is TRBV29-1, the J gene TRBJ2-3; 8 bases align to TRBD2. The length of the CDR3 is 15 residues. J gave up 0 bases and V 1 base, and 3 bases lay outside the gene matches. Germline CDR1 and CDR2: SQVTM and ANQGSEA. CDR3 DNA sequence: TGCAGCGTTGAAGGTAGCGGGGCGAGCACAGATACGCAGTATTTT. Translated: CSVEGSGASTDTQYF.

This chain joins TRBV29-1 and TRBJ1-4; 8 nucleotides agree with TRBD1. J lost 8 bases, V lost 4 bases, and 12 bases had no gene match. The CDR3 covers 15 residues. Per germline, CDR1 SQVTM and CDR2 ANQGSEA. CDR3 sequence reads: CSVVGRDRGNEKLFF. The CDR3, as DNA: TGCAGCGTTGTCGGTCGAGACAGGGGTAACGAAAAACTGTTTTTT.